A single sample gave rise to the 22 T cell receptor beta chains below, sequenced in a study of T cell clones after liver transplantation. Generated by immunoSEQ multiplex PCR, the TCRdb table keeps only in-frame clones and is missing some. This sample has 85,000 to 110,000 clones, with about 86% found just once. The sample here was CD4+ T cells from blood, taken around 49 months after liver transplant. The receptors were sampled from a human patient who received a liver transplant. Some T cells here may be from the graft donor.

This clone was seen a few times. The chain couples TRBV10-3 to TRBJ1-2; no definite D call. Deletions cut 0 bases from V and 0 bases from J, with 11 bases between. This CDR3 spans 16 amino acids. In germline, CDR1 is ENHRY, CDR2 SYGVKD. The DNA for the CDR3 is TGTGCCATCAGTGAGTCGTCTTTGGGAGCTAACTATGGCTACACCTTC. As protein: CAISESSLGANYGYTF.

The chain employs TRBV5-1 and TRBJ2-5, with 9 bases aligning to TRBD1. The J call may not be correct, given that the DNA end is closer to TRBJ2-7. This CDR3 is built from 15 residues. Germline V gives CDR1 SGHRS, CDR2 YFSETQ. CDR3 in amino acids: CASSLAGTGPLEQYF. In DNA form, the CDR3 reads TGCGCCAGCAGCTTGGCCGGGACAGGGCCCCTCGAGCAGTACTTC.

The gene calls are TRBV6-5 and TRBJ1-5; D not resolved. Trimming removed 7 bases at V and 7 bases at J, with 17 bases between. The length of the CDR3 is 14 residues. Germline V CDR1 and CDR2: MNHEY, SVGAGI. This CDR3 is CASTPGSRAQPQHF. CDR3 nucleotide sequence: TGTGCCAGCACCCCCGGGTCCCGAGCCCAGCCCCAGCATTTT.

The CDR3 region is CASSQQGNEQFF. The DNA of the CDR3 is TGTGCCAGCAGCCAACAGGGCAATGAGCAGTTCTTC. The chain recombines TRBV14 with TRBJ2-1, with D tentatively TRBD1 (5 bases). This CDR3 is 12 amino acids long. Trimming took 2 bases from V and 6 from J, leaving 5 bases between them. The germline V gene encodes CDR1 SGHDN and CDR2 FVKESK.

The genes are TRBV5-1 and TRBJ2-7; TRBD1 matches at 7 bases. Per germline, CDR1 SGHRS and CDR2 YFSETQ. The CDR3 runs 13 residues. The V gene end was trimmed by 6 bases and the J gene end by 5 bases; junction bases not matched to a gene: 8. CDR3 bases: TGCGCCAGCAAACGGGACAGTAAGGACGAGCAGTACTTC. It is translated as CASKRDSKDEQYF.

This clone was observed once. The chain links TRBV19 to TRBJ2-3; D unclear. CDR3 size: 12 residues. CDR1 and CDR2 from the germline V gene are LNHDA and SQIVND (reference sequence). Trimming took 3 bases from V and 4 from J, leaving 5 bases between them. The DNA for the CDR3 is TGTGCCAGTAGTATGTCCCCAGATACGCAGTATTTT. Protein product: CASSMSPDTQYF.

The V and J genes are TRBV29-1 and TRBJ2-7; the match to TRBD2 covers 7 bases. This CDR3 spans 13 amino acids. Germline values: CDR1 SQVTM, CDR2 ANQGSEA. V lost 2 bases and J lost 5; bases outside the gene matches: 6. CDR3 bases: TGCAGCGTTGAACGGCAGGGAGGGGACGAGCAGTACTTC. Its translation: CSVERQGGDEQYF.

This clone has more than one count but fewer than ten. The chain has TRBV28 and TRBJ1-2; perhaps TRBD1 as D (6 bases). The CDR3 is 13 residues long. Trimming shortened V by 5 bases and J by 4 bases, and 11 bases separated the two germline ends. Germline-derived CDR1 and CDR2 are MDHEN and SYDVKM. For the CDR3, the DNA is TGTGCCAGCAGTGCGGGACAATTCTATGGCTACACCTTC. It is translated as CASSAGQFYGYTF.

In DNA, the CDR3 is TGCGCCAGCTCCACCAGCGGGGGGTTGGATACGCAGTATTTT. It specifies CASSTSGGLDTQYF. The chain uses TRBV4-1 and TRBJ2-3; 9 nucleotides match TRBD2. After removal of 8 bases from V and 6 bases from J, the junction contained 9 bases not matched to a gene. The CDR3 length is 14 residues. Per germline, CDR1 MGHRA and CDR2 YSYEKL.

The chain has TRBV5-1 and TRBJ2-1, with D perhaps TRBD2 (5 bases). From germline, CDR1 is SGHRS and CDR2 YFSETQ. Trimming stripped 4 bases from V and 9 bases from J, with 26 bases between. The CDR3 loop spans 17 amino acids. The CDR3 reads CASSPGQRQVLWSEQFF. CDR3 DNA sequence: TGCGCCAGCAGCCCCGGGCAGCGGCAGGTCCTTTGGAGTGAGCAGTTCTTC.

The CDR3 is CATSRTGYEQFF. DNA for the CDR3: TGTGCCACCAGCAGAACAGGGTATGAGCAGTTCTTC. V is TRBV15 and J is TRBJ2-1; perhaps TRBD1 as D (6 bases). V dropped 2 bases and J dropped 8 bases, with 7 bases sitting between them. There are 12 residues in the CDR3. CDR1 and CDR2 from the germline V gene are LNHNV and YYDKDF (reference sequence).

V and J are TRBV7-8 and TRBJ2-7; 8 bases match TRBD1. The germline V gene encodes CDR1 SGHVS and CDR2 FQNEAQ. J gave up 2 bases and V 0 bases, and 12 bases lay outside the gene matches. The CDR3 sequence is 18 residues long. CDR3 sequence reads: CASSLALSPGQVTYEQYF. The CDR3 DNA reads TGTGCCAGCAGCTTAGCGCTTTCACCGGGACAGGTCACCTACGAGCAGTACTTC. Variable domain in full (rest from reference TRBV7-8 and TRBJ2-7): GAGVSQSPRYKVAKRGQDVALRCDPISGHVSLFWYQQALGQGPEFLTYFQNEAQLDKSGLPSDRFFAERPEGSVSTLKIQRTQQEDSAVYLCASSLALSPGQVTYEQYFGPGTRLTVT.

The V and J genes are TRBV19 and TRBJ2-2; D is perhaps TRBD2 (7 bases). Germline CDR1 LNHDA, CDR2 SQIVND (reference sequence). The V and J ends lost 7 bases and 4 bases respectively, with 10 bases between them. The length of the CDR3 is 13 residues. The CDR3 region has the DNA TGTGCCAGTACGAGGGGGGGCACCGGGGAGCTGTTTTTT. It codes for CASTRGGTGELFF. Complete variable domain (other parts from reference TRBV19 and TRBJ2-2): DGGITQSPKYLFRKEGQNVTLSCEQNLNHDAMYWYRQDPGQGLRLIYYSQIVNDFQKGDIAEGYSVSREKKESFPLTVTSAQKNPTAFYLCASTRGGTGELFFGEGSRLTVL.

The rearrangement joins TRBV6-1 to TRBJ1-5, with 9 bases lining up with TRBD1. CDR3 length: 14 residues. V lost 9 bases, J lost 1 base, and 4 bases stayed unmatched. Germline-derived CDR1 and CDR2 are MNHNS and SASEGT. The DNA for the CDR3 is TGTGCCAGTACGACAGGGGGGAGCAATCAGCCCCAGCATTTT. Translated: CASTTGGSNQPQHF.

This clone has a handful of counts. The chain carries TRBV19 and TRBJ2-5; 10 bases fit TRBD2. The germline CDR1 and CDR2 sequences are LNHDA and SQIVND (reference sequence). Losses at the gene ends were 6 bases for V and 5 bases for J; bases not matched to a gene: 9. CDR3 size: 15 residues. The CDR3 protein is CASSSGRAPGETQYF. DNA for the CDR3: TGTGCCAGTAGCAGCGGGAGGGCCCCGGGCGAGACCCAGTACTTC.

This clone was seen only a few times. V gene TRBV6-1 combines with J gene TRBJ2-5; 9 bases match TRBD2. The V gene's germline CDR1 is MNHNS and CDR2 SASEGT. V lost 2 bases and J lost 1; bases outside the gene matches: 5. The CDR3 spans 16 residues. Here the CDR3 DNA reads TGTGCCAGCAGTGAACCGCTAGCGGGGCGCCAAGAGACCCAGTACTTC. Translation gives CASSEPLAGRQETQYF.

This rearrangement joins TRBV14 to TRBJ1-4; D uncertain. Germline values: CDR1 SGHDN, CDR2 FVKESK. The V and J ends lost 0 bases and 4 bases respectively, with 6 bases between them. The CDR3 contains 14 residues. CDR3 residues: CASSQDLINEKLFF. DNA for the CDR3: TGTGCCAGCAGCCAAGATTTGATTAATGAAAAACTGTTTTTT. The whole variable domain, remainder taken from reference TRBV14 and TRBJ1-4, is EAGVTQFPSHSVIEKGQTVTLRCDPISGHDNLYWYRRVMGKEIKFLLHFVKESKQDESGMPNNRFLAERTGGTYSTLKVQPAELEDSGVYFCASSQDLINEKLFFGSGTQLSVL.

This clone was seen just once. The chain carries TRBV19 and TRBJ1-1; the D gene is possibly TRBD1 (6 bases). Trimming pared 6 bases from V and 3 bases from J, leaving 17 bases between. CDR1 and CDR2 from the germline V gene are LNHDA and SQIVND (reference sequence). The CDR3 runs to 15 residues. The CDR3 loop reads CASSPNRGGDTEAFF. The CDR3 coding sequence is TGTGCCAGTAGCCCCAATAGAGGGGGGGACACTGAAGCTTTCTTT.

This chain uses TRBV30 with TRBJ1-3; D remains ambiguous. Germline-derived CDR1 and CDR2 are GTSNPN and SVGIG (reference sequence). The CDR3 has 11 amino acids. With 2 bases removed from V and 6 bases from J, the gap between germline ends came to 5 bases. CDR3 sequence (DNA): TGTGCCTGGAGTTCCCTAAACACCATATATTTT. Protein product: CAWSSLNTIYF.

This sequence joins TRBV5-1 and TRBJ2-3; D unresolved. This CDR3 has 14 amino acids. V was shortened by 2 bases and J by 2 bases, with 9 bases between the two germline ends. Germline CDR1 SGHRS, CDR2 YFSETQ. The CDR3 nucleotides read TGCGCCAGCAGCTTCGACCAGGCCACAGATACGCAGTATTTT. Its translation is CASSFDQATDTQYF.

The chain links TRBV28 to TRBJ1-1; 7 bases match TRBD1. J gave up 5 bases and V 6 bases, and 6 bases lay outside the gene matches. The CDR3 totals 13 residues. CDR1 and CDR2 from the germline V gene are MDHEN and SYDVKM. In DNA form, the CDR3 reads TGTGCCAGCAGAGCGCAGGGGGGGACTGAAGCTTTCTTT. The encoded protein is CASRAQGGTEAFF.

The J gene is TRBJ2-1, the V gene TRBV18; D is unclear. Germline CDR1 and CDR2: KGHSH and LQKENI. V lost 2 bases and J 0 bases, leaving 5 bases between the germline ends. This CDR3 contains 14 residues. This chain's CDR3 is CASSPISSYNEQFF. The CDR3 coding sequence is TGTGCCAGCTCACCAATCAGCTCCTACAATGAGCAGTTCTTC. Supplemented by reference TRBV18 and TRBJ2-1, the full variable domain reads NAGVMQNPRHLVRRRGQEARLRCSPMKGHSHVYWYRQLPEEGLKFMVYLQKENIIDESGMPKERFSAEFPKEGPSILRIQQVVRGDSAAYFCASSPISSYNEQFFGPGTRLTVL.